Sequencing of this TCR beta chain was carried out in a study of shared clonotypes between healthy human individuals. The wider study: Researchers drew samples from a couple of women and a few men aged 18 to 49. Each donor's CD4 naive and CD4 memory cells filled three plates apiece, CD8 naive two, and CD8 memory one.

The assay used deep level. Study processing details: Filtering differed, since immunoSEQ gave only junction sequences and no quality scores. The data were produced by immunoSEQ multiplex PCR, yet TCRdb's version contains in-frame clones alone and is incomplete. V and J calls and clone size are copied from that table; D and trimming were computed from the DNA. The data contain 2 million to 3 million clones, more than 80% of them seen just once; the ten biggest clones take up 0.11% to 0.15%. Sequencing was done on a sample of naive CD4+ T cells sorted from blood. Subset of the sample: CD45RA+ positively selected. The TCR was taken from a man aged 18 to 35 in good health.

CDR3 nucleotide sequence: TGTGCCAGCAGCTTAGATTGGGGCTTCTACAATGAGCAGTTCTTC. Encoded protein: CASSLDWGFYNEQFF. V is TRBV11-2 and J is TRBJ2-1; D perhaps matches TRBD1 (5 bases). The V and J ends lost 0 bases and 3 bases respectively, with 9 bases between them. CDR3 length: 15 residues. CDR1 SGHAT and CDR2 FQNNGV come from the germline V gene.